This T cell receptor beta chain was found in a study of shared clonotypes between healthy human individuals. Points from the study as a whole: Genetic and exposure-history diversity was limited by the few donors. As a rule, naive subsets had a larger estimated richness than memory subsets.

CDR3 length: 14 residues. Germline loops: CDR1 MNHNS, CDR2 SASEGT. Between the trimmed V and J ends, which lost 6 bases and 9 bases, there was a span of 21 bases. Turning to this clone: The antigen is not known.

Clones were read by immunoSEQ multiplex PCR, and TCRdb kept only the in-frame ones, dropping some. The table has 2 million to 2.5 million clones, over 90% seen once; the top ten hold 0.3% to 0.4%. The sample consisted of naive CD4+ T cells from PBMCs. The subset denotes: CD45RA+ positively selected. The chain combines TRBV6-1 with TRBJ2-7; perhaps TRBD1 as D (5 bases). This sequence originates from a man aged 18 to 29 in good health. Some clones in this sample may be carry-over from other donors' samples. The DNA for the CDR3 is TGTGCCAGCAGGCTAAGGGGAACCGACCGGTGGCAGTACTTC. Amino acids: CASRLRGTDRWQYF.